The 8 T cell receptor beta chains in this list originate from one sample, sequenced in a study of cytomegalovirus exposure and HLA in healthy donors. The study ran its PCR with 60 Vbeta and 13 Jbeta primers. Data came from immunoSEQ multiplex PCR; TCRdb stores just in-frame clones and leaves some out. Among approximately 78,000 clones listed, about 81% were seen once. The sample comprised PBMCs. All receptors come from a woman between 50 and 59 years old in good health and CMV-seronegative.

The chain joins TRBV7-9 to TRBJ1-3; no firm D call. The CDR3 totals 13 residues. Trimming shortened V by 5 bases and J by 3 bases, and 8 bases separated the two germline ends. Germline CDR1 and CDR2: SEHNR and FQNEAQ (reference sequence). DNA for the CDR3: TGTGCCAGCAGCGTTTTTAATGGAAACACCATATATTTT. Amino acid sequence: CASSVFNGNTIYF.

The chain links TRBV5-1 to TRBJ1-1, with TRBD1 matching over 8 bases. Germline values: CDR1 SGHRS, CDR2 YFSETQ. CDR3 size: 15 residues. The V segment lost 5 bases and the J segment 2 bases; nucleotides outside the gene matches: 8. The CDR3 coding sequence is TGCGCCAGCAGACGGGAACAGGGGGGAAACACTGAAGCTTTCTTT. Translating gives CASRREQGGNTEAFF.

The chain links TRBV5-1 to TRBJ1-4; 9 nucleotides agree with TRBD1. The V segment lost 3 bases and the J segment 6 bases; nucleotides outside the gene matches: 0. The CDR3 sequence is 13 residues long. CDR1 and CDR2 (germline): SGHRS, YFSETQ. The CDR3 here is CASSWTGDEKLFF. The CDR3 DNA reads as TGCGCCAGCAGCTGGACAGGGGATGAAAAACTGTTTTTT.

The CDR3 nucleotides read TGTGCCAGCGGCGGGACAGGGGGCTTTGAGCAGTTCTTC. Its protein product is CASGGTGGFEQFF. The rearrangement joins TRBV6-6 to TRBJ2-1, with TRBD1 matching over 12 bases. The germline gives CDR1 MNHNY, CDR2 SVGAGI (reference sequence). The J segment lost 9 bases and the V segment lost 8 bases, leaving 5 bases of the junction unmatched. The CDR3 is made up of 13 amino acids.

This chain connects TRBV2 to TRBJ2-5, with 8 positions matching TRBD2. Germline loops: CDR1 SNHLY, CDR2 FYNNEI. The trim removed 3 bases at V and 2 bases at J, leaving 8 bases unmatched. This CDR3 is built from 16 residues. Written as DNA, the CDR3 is TGTGCCAGCAGTGATCTTAGCGGGACTGGGCAAGAGACCCAGTACTTC. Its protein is CASSDLSGTGQETQYF.

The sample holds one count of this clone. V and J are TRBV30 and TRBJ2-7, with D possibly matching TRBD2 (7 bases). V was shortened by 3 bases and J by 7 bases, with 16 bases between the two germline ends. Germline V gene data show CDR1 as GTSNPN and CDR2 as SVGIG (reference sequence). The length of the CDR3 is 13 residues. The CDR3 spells CAWSLGGAGEQYV. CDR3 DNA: TGTGCCTGGAGCCTTGGGGGGGCTGGGGAGCAGTACGTC.

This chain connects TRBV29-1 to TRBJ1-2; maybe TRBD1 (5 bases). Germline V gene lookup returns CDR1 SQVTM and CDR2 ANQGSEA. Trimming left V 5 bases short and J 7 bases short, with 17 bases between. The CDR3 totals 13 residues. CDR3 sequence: CSVREVAGPGYTF. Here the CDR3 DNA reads TGCAGCGTTAGAGAGGTGGCAGGGCCTGGCTACACCTTC.

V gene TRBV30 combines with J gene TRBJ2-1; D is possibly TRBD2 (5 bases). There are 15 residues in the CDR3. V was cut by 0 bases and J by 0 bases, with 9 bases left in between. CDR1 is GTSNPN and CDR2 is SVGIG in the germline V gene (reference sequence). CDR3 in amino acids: CAWSVRRSSYNEQFF. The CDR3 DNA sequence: TGTGCCTGGAGTGTACGGAGGAGCTCCTACAATGAGCAGTTCTTC.